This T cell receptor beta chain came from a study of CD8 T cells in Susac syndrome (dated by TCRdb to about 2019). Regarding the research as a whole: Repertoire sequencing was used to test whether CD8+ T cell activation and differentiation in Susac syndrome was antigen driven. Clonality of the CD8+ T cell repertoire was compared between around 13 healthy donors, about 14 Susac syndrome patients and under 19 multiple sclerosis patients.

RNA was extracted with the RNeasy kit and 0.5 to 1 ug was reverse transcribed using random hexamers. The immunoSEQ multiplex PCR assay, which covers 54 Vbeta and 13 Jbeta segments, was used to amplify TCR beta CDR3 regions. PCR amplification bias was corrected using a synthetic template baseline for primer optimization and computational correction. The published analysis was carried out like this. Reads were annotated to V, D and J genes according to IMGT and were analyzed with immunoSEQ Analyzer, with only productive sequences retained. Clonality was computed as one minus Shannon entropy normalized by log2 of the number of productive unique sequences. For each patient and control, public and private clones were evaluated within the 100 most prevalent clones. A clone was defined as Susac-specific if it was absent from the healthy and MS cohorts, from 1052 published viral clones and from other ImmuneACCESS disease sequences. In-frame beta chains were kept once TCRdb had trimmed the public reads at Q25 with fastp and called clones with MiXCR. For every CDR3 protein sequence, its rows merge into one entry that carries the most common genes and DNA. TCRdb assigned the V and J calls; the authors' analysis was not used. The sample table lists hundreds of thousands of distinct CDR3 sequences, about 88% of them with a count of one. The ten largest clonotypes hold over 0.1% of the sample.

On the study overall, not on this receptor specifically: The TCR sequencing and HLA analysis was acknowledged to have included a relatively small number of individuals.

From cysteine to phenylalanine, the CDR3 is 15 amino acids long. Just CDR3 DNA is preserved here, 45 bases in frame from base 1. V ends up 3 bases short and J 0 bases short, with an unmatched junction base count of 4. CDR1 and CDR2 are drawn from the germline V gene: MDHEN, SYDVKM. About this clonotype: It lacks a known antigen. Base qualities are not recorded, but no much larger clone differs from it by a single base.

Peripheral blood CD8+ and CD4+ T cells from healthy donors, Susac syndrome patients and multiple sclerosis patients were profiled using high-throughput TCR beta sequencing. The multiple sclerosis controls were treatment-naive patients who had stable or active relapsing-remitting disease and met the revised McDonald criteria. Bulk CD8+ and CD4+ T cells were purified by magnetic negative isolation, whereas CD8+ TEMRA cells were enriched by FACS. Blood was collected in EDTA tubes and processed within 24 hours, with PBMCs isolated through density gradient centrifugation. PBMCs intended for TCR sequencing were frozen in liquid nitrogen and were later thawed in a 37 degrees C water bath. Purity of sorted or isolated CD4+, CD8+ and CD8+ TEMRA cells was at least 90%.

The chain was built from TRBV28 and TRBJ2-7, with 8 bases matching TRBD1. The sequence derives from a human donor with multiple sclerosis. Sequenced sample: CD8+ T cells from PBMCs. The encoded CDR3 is CASSFDRGPSYEQYF. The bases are TGTGCCAGCAGTTTCGACAGGGGACCCTCCTACGAGCAGTACTTC.